One and the same sample provided the 23 T cell receptor beta chains below, sequenced in a study of blood T cell repertoires in COVID-19. Data came from immunoSEQ multiplex PCR; TCRdb stores just in-frame clones and leaves some out. The data hold roughly 150,000 clones, with around 80% observed a single time. Input material: PBMCs or T cells enriched from blood (not recorded which). These receptors were taken from a man between 40 and 49 years old who had recovered from COVID-19.

V and J are TRBV27 and TRBJ2-3; TRBD1 might be the D (5 bases). CDR1 and CDR2 from the germline V gene are MNHEY and SMNVEV (reference sequence). The CDR3 consists of 14 residues. With 5 bases removed from V and 1 base from J, the gap between germline ends came to 10 bases. As DNA, the CDR3 is TGTGCCAGCAGTCCGATAGGGGGCACAGATACGCAGTATTTT. The encoded protein is CASSPIGGTDTQYF.

V gene TRBV19 combines with J gene TRBJ1-1; TRBD1 is a possible D gene (5 bases). CDR3 length: 13 residues. Germline V gene data show CDR1 as LNHDA and CDR2 as SQIVND (reference sequence). Trimming removed 3 bases from V and 1 base from J, with 6 bases in between. CDR3 nucleotide sequence: TGTGCCAGTAGTATCGGACAGAACACTGAAGCTTTCTTT. This encodes CASSIGQNTEAFF. The full variable domain, in which reference TRBV19 and TRBJ1-1 provide the parts outside the CDR3, is DGGITQSPKYLFRKEGQNVTLSCEQNLNHDAMYWYRQDPGQGLRLIYYSQIVNDFQKGDIAEGYSVSREKKESFPLTVTSAQKNPTAFYLCASSIGQNTEAFFGQGTRLTVV.

V is TRBV18 and J is TRBJ2-2; 7 bases map to TRBD1. With V trimmed by 6 bases and J by 6 bases, 10 bases remained unmatched. Germline V gene data show CDR1 as KGHSH and CDR2 as LQKENI. This CDR3 is built from 15 residues. CDR3: CASSDKMDRSGELFF. Here the CDR3 DNA reads TGTGCCAGCTCGGACAAGATGGACAGGTCCGGGGAGCTGTTTTTT.

The rearrangement links TRBV27 to TRBJ1-2; 9 bases line up with TRBD1. The CDR3 has 16 residues. Looked up from germline, CDR1 is MNHEY and CDR2 is SMNVEV (reference sequence). V was clipped by 2 bases and J by 2 bases; unmatched bases: 6. The CDR3 loop is CASSLGDRAHNYGYTF. For the CDR3, the DNA is TGTGCCAGCAGTTTAGGGGACAGGGCCCACAACTATGGCTACACCTTC.

The chain recombines TRBV9 with TRBJ2-1; D is perhaps TRBD1 (5 bases). In germline, CDR1 is SGDLS, CDR2 YYNGEE. There are 14 residues in the CDR3. The V gene lost 0 bases and the J gene lost 7 bases, with 11 bases spanning the gap. CDR3 protein: CASSVGSGLNEQFF. DNA of the CDR3: TGTGCCAGCAGCGTAGGGTCAGGGTTAAATGAGCAGTTCTTC.

V is TRBV2 and J is TRBJ2-5, with a weak D call TRBD2 (6 bases). Germline CDR1 reads SNHLY; CDR2 reads FYNNEI. The CDR3 sequence is 14 residues long. The germline V and J ends were trimmed by 7 bases and 1 base, with 13 bases remaining between them. CDR3 DNA: TGTGCCAGCAATGCGGGGAGACGCCAAGAGACCCAGTACTTC. It is translated as CASNAGRRQETQYF.

The V call is TRBV5-1, the J call TRBJ2-1, with 8 bases fitting TRBD1. Germline values: CDR1 SGHRS, CDR2 YFSETQ. With 5 bases clipped from V and 0 bases from J, the junction kept 4 bases outside the gene matches. CDR3 size: 15 residues. The CDR3 region has the DNA TGCGCCAGCAGTTCTACAGGGGGCTCCTACAATGAGCAGTTCTTC. Its translation: CASSSTGGSYNEQFF.

The chain links TRBV24-1 to TRBJ2-5; TRBD1 aligns across 9 bases. Germline CDR1 KGHDR, CDR2 SFDVKD. J lost 5 bases, V lost 10 bases, and 7 bases had no gene match. The CDR3 covers 13 residues. CDR3 amino acids: CATRDRVGETQYF. CDR3 nucleotides: TGTGCCACGAGGGACAGGGTAGGCGAGACCCAGTACTTC.

V usage is TRBV30 and J usage is TRBJ2-3; the match to TRBD2 covers 9 bases. The germline gives CDR1 GTSNPN, CDR2 SVGIG (reference sequence). The CDR3 runs to 15 residues. J lost 2 bases, V lost 1 base, and 4 bases had no gene match. CDR3 sequence (DNA): TGTGCCTGGAGTGGTGCGGGGGGGTCCACAGATACGCAGTATTTT. It specifies CAWSGAGGSTDTQYF.

V gene TRBV24-1 combines with J gene TRBJ2-3, with 10 bases identical to TRBD1. The CDR3 sequence is 15 residues long. V shed 6 bases, J shed 4 bases, and the junction held 6 bases outside the gene matches. The germline V gene has CDR1 KGHDR and CDR2 SFDVKD. The CDR3 nucleotides read TGTGCCACCAGTTTCGGACAGGGGGGACCAGATACGCAGTATTTT. Translating gives CATSFGQGGPDTQYF.

The gene calls are TRBV19 and TRBJ2-2; D remains unclear. The CDR3 runs 13 residues. V was pared by 5 bases and J by 4 bases, with 8 bases between. CDR1 and CDR2 from the germline V gene are LNHDA and SQIVND (reference sequence). The CDR3 loop reads CASSLQFTGELFF. Written as DNA, the CDR3 is TGTGCCAGTAGTTTACAGTTCACCGGGGAGCTGTTTTTT.

This clone was seen more than once but under ten times. This rearrangement joins TRBV12-3 or TRBV12-4 to TRBJ1-2; no clear D gene. V was pared by 3 bases and J by 8 bases, with 13 bases between. The CDR3 extends over 13 amino acids. The CDR3 bases are TGTGCCAGCAGTTTCCCCGGGTCGGAGGGCTACACCTTC. Protein: CASSFPGSEGYTF.

V usage is TRBV27 and J usage is TRBJ1-6, with 9 bases identical to TRBD1. The CDR3 has 16 residues. Trimming took 7 bases from V and 10 from J; bases not matched to a gene: 14. Looked up from germline, CDR1 is MNHEY and CDR2 is SMNVEV (reference sequence). The DNA for the CDR3 is TGTGCCAGCACCAAATCCCGGGACAGGGTTGGCTCACCCCTCCACTTT. This encodes CASTKSRDRVGSPLHF.

The J gene is TRBJ2-6, the V gene TRBV5-6; a weak D match, TRBD1 (5 bases). Germline V gene lookup returns CDR1 SGHDT and CDR2 YYEEEE. CDR3 size: 16 residues. V gave up 5 bases and J gave up 2 bases, with 14 bases separating them. The CDR3 reads CASSKTDPAGANVLTF. CDR3 nucleotide sequence: TGTGCCAGCAGTAAGACAGACCCGGCTGGGGCCAACGTCCTGACTTTC.

The chain joins TRBV25-1 to TRBJ2-4; weak D call: TRBD2 (7 bases). V lost 4 bases, J lost 5 bases, and 9 bases lay in between. The CDR3 runs to 13 residues. Germline V gene data show CDR1 as MGHDK and CDR2 as SYGVNS. In DNA form, the CDR3 reads TGTGCCAGCAGTGGAGGGGGGGAAAACATTCAGTACTTC. This gives the protein CASSGGGENIQYF.

The chain links TRBV7-2 to TRBJ2-2, with 11 bases fitting TRBD2. With 4 bases clipped from V and 6 bases from J, the junction kept 4 bases outside the gene matches. CDR1 is SGHTA, CDR2 FQGNSA, per germline. The CDR3 consists of 15 residues. CDR3: CASSWLAGGSGELFF. The DNA of the CDR3 is TGTGCCAGCAGCTGGTTAGCGGGGGGGTCCGGGGAGCTGTTTTTT.

This clone was seen a single time. V gene TRBV5-8 combines with J gene TRBJ2-2; D might be TRBD1 (5 bases). Per germline, CDR1 SGHTS and CDR2 YDEGEE. CDR3 size: 14 residues. Trimming cost V 4 bases and J 7 bases, with 14 bases left between them. The CDR3 is CASSRAGQIGELFF. For the CDR3, the DNA is TGTGCCAGCAGCAGGGCAGGGCAAATCGGGGAGCTGTTTTTT. The variable domain in full, with the rest retrieved from reference TRBV5-8 and TRBJ2-2, is EAGVTQSPTHLIKTRGQQATLRCSPISGHTSVYWYQQALGLGLQFLLWYDEGEERNRGNFPPRFSGRQFPNYSSELNVNALELEDSALYLCASSRAGQIGELFFGEGSRLTVL.

The chain uses TRBV3-1 (or the pseudogene TRBV3-2) and TRBJ1-6; D unclear. CDR1 is LGHDT and CDR2 is YNNKEL in the germline V gene (reference sequence). Trimming cost V 5 bases and J 5 bases, with 22 bases left between them. There are 18 residues in the CDR3. The CDR3 loop reads CASSEVGPFIHHNSPLHF. The CDR3 bases are TGTGCCAGCAGCGAGGTGGGTCCCTTCATACATCATAATTCACCCCTCCACTTT.

The chain couples TRBV4-1 to TRBJ2-2; possible D gene TRBD1, 5 bases. The germline V and J ends were trimmed by 5 bases and 1 base, with 14 bases remaining between them. Per germline, CDR1 MGHRA and CDR2 YSYEKL. This CDR3 has 16 amino acids. CDR3 nucleotides: TGCGCCAGCAGCAGACAGATAGGTGGGAACACCGGGGAGCTGTTTTTT. Translating gives CASSRQIGGNTGELFF.

The chain carries TRBV3-1 (or the pseudogene TRBV3-2) and TRBJ2-3; D perhaps matches TRBD2 (6 bases). Germline lookup yields CDR1 LGHDT and CDR2 YNNKEL (reference sequence). V dropped 7 bases and J dropped 3 bases, with 14 bases sitting between them. This CDR3 is 14 amino acids long. This chain's CDR3 is CASTDRGRTDTQYF. The DNA of the CDR3 is TGTGCCAGCACCGATCGGGGGAGAACAGATACGCAGTATTTT.

Only one count was recorded for this clone. This chain joins TRBV5-5 and TRBJ1-4, with D possibly being TRBD1 (6 bases). Germline CDR1 and CDR2: SGHKS and YYEKEE (reference sequence). V lost 8 bases and J lost 1, with 12 bases in between. The CDR3 is made up of 14 amino acids. The CDR3 coding sequence is TGTGCCAGTTGTCACAGGGAAACTAATGAAAAACTGTTTTTT. It specifies CASCHRETNEKLFF.

The V call is TRBV7-3, the J call TRBJ2-6; 10 nucleotides agree with TRBD2. Losses at the gene ends were 6 bases for V and 1 base for J; bases not matched to a gene: 6. The CDR3 length is 17 residues. Germline values: CDR1 SGHTA, CDR2 FQGTGA. This chain's CDR3 is CASSPGLAISGANVLTF. The CDR3, as DNA: TGTGCCAGCAGTCCGGGACTAGCGATTTCTGGGGCCAACGTCCTGACTTTC. The variable domain in full, with the rest retrieved from reference TRBV7-3 and TRBJ2-6, is GAGVSQTPSNKVTEKGKYVELRCDPISGHTALYWYRQSLGQGPEFLIYFQGTGAADDSGLPNDRFFAVRPEGSVSTLKIQRTERGDSAVYLCASSPGLAISGANVLTFGAGSRLTVL.

V gene TRBV3-1 (or the pseudogene TRBV3-2) combines with J gene TRBJ2-2; D remains unclear. This CDR3 contains 14 residues. Germline-derived CDR1 and CDR2 are LGHDT and YNNKEL (reference sequence). V lost 4 bases and J lost 5, with 11 bases in between. The CDR3 DNA reads TGTGCCAGCAGCCCCTCCCGAGATACCGGGGAGCTGTTTTTT. This encodes CASSPSRDTGELFF.